The T cell receptor beta chain described here comes from a study of cytomegalovirus exposure and HLA in healthy donors. Study-wide results and caveats: The CMV antigen specificity of a few CMV-associated chains was confirmed through in vitro analysis. Reported results showed that the classifier diagnosed cytomegalovirus status with high specificity and sensitivity.

The method was immunoSEQ multiplex PCR; TCRdb's version includes in-frame clones alone and lacks a portion of them. The table shows approximately 300,000 clones, with about 85% occurring only once. The donors were members of the roughly 120-subject validation cohort (separate from the roughly 660-subject first cohort). This clone occurred once. Its antigen is not identified. Germline assignment: CDR1 MDHEN and CDR2 SYDVKM. V lost 6 bases to trimming and J lost 4 bases; unmatched junction nucleotides: 8. This CDR3 has 15 residues. The TCR sequence derives from a woman in her twenties or thirties in good health and CMV-seropositive. Sequenced sample: PBMCs. The V gene is TRBV28, the J gene TRBJ2-7; 11 positions agree with TRBD1. CDR3 in amino acids: CASSPGQGASYEQYF. CDR3 bases: TGTGCCAGCAGCCCCGGACAGGGGGCGTCGTACGAGCAGTACTTC. The whole variable domain, filled in from reference TRBV28 and TRBJ2-7, reads DVKVTQSSRYLVKRTGEKVFLECVQDMDHENMFWYRQDPGLGLRLIYFSYDVKMKEKGDIPEGYSVSREKKERFSLILESASTNQTSMYLCASSPGQGASYEQYFGPGTRLTVT.